This TCR beta chain emerged from a study of T-cell memory formation after mild COVID-19. As for the study in general: Largely donor-specific sequence clusters came from a couple of donors.

TCRdb ran MiXCR on the 5' RACE reads and lists one entry per CDR3 protein. The table records roughly 86,000 distinct CDR3 sequences, more than 12% of them present only once. CDR1 and CDR2 (germline): SEHNR, FQNEAQ (reference sequence). CDR3 size: 15 residues. V was pared by 5 bases and J by 4 bases, with 16 bases between. Whole-study results and caveats: Contracting clones from day 15 to 85 had balanced CD4/CD8; later expanders favoured CD4+. Day 37-peaking second-wave clones had unconfirmed SARS-CoV-2 specificity. Some SARS-CoV-2-responding clones were already detected in memory before infection.

This clonotype was recorded a few times. Its antigen is unknown. The chain carries TRBV7-9 and TRBJ2-3; tentatively, D is TRBD2 (5 bases). The specimen sequenced was PBMCs or a T cell subset sorted from them (not recorded which). The clonotype comes from a man aged 18 to 30 who had mild COVID-19 (a few samples of this study predate the infection). Cell type and time point are not known. CDR3 sequence (DNA): TGTGCCAGCAGCGGGCCGCGGCTAGCCCCAGATACGCAGTATTTT. Protein: CASSGPRLAPDTQYF.